This T cell receptor beta chain came from a study of preoperative IRX-2 immunotherapy in early breast cancer. Stated treatment: preoperative locoregional IRX-2 cytokine immunotherapy. This phase Ib study tested locoregional IRX-2 cytokine immunotherapy given before surgery. The method was immunoSEQ multiplex PCR; TCRdb's version includes in-frame clones alone and lacks a portion of them. The data contain roughly 57,000 clones, approximately 93% of them singletons. CDR3 length: 15 residues. V dropped 3 bases and J dropped 3 bases, with 12 bases sitting between them. From germline, CDR1 is SNHLY and CDR2 FYNNEI.

This material was acquired from a patient treated with IRX-2 immunotherapy. The clonotype was recovered from a human donor with breast cancer. V is TRBV2 and J is TRBJ1-3; a possible D gene is TRBD1 (6 bases). CDR3 residues: CASSDNRAIGNTIYF. In DNA, the CDR3 is TGTGCCAGCAGTGATAACAGGGCGATTGGAAACACCATATATTTT.